The clone carrying this T cell receptor (beta chain) was seen only a few times. Treatment indicated: randomized to nivolumab then ipilimumab (arm A) or the reverse (arm B). Germline V CDR1 and CDR2: ENHRY, SYGVKD. The CDR3 sequence is 16 residues long. Trimming took 6 bases from V and 0 from J; bases not matched to a gene: 5. Using immunoSEQ multiplex PCR, the repertoire was profiled, and TCRdb retains in-frame clones only, with some absent. In the table there are over 15,000 clones, around 80% of which are singletons. This sample stems from a study of sequential checkpoint blockade in melanoma. Overall study context: Randomization was 1:1 between first-line nivolumab→ipilimumab and ipilimumab→nivolumab.

The V call is TRBV10-3, the J call TRBJ2-1; TRBD2 agrees at 10 bases. Sequences were derived from CD8+ T cells sorted from blood (inferred from file names), sampled from a patient given nivolumab and ipilimumab in sequence. The TCR sequence derives from a human donor with melanoma. The CDR3 DNA reads as TGTGCCATCAGCAGGACTAGCGGATTCTCCTACAATGAGCAGTTCTTC. Its translation is CAISRTSGFSYNEQFF.